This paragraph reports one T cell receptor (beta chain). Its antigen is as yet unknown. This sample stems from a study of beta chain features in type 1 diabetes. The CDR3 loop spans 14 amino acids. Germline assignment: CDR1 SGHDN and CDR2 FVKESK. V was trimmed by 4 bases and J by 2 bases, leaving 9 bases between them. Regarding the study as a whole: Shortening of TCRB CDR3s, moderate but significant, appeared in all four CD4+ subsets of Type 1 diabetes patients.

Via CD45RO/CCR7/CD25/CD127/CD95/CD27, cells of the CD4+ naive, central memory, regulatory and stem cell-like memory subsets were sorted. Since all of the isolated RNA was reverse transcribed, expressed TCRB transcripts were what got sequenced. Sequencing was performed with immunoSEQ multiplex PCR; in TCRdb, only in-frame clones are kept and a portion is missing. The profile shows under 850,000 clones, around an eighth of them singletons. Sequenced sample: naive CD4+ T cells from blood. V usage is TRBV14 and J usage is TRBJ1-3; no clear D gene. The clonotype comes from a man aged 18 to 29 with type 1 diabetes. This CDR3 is CASSRYGAGNTIYF. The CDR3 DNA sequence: TGTGCCAGCAGCCGCTACGGGGCTGGAAACACCATATATTTT.